The table lists the clone carrying this TCR beta chain with many counts. What it recognizes is unknown. The data belong to a study of regulatory T cells in long-lasting Graves disease. Overall study findings and caveats: TRBV28, TRBJ1-2 and TRBJ2-5 were segments that persistent disease favored. Comparison showed that persistent patients shared more public clonotypes (2,741) than new patients (approximately 1,000).

Germline V gene data show CDR1 as SGHAT and CDR2 as FQNNGV. Deletions cut 2 bases from V and 0 bases from J, with 8 bases between. The CDR3 has 14 amino acids. To make TCR beta libraries, researchers used iRepertoire HTBI primers and Arm-PCR of CDR3 regions. Via MiXCR, TCRdb re-called the multiplex PCR reads, giving one row per CDR3 protein. The sample yields a few hundred thousand distinct CDR3 sequences, approximately 10% seen once. Time point here: newly diagnosed GD, antithyroid drugs for less than 3 months. The TCR library was made from RNA that had been extracted from PBMCs in TRIzol. Staff took roughly 9.6 milliliters of peripheral blood and put it into EDTA tubes. The same sample was also studied in work on T cells in Graves' hyperthyroidism and ophthalmopathy. That work contributes: Diagnosis of hyperthyroidism was new in patients aged 18 to 65, and its duration was under 2 months.

The TCR sequence derives from a young woman with Graves disease. The V call is TRBV11-2, the J call TRBJ2-7; D is undetermined. The sequencing here drew on peripheral blood mononuclear cells (PBMCs), taken at new diagnosis, from a patient treated with antithyroid drugs. CDR3 sequence (DNA): TGTGCCAGCAGCTTATGGCCCAACTCCTACGAGCAGTACTTC. Protein product: CASSLWPNSYEQYF.